The 21 T cell receptor beta chains reported below all come from one sample, sequenced in a study of blood T cell repertoires in COVID-19. Produced via immunoSEQ multiplex PCR; TCRdb's table is partial and in-frame only. The sample includes 150,000 to 200,000 clones, approximately 94% of them seen just once. The source material was peripheral blood. These receptors came from a man younger than 45 with COVID-19, enrolled during active disease.

The chain links TRBV18 to TRBJ1-3; 9 nucleotides match TRBD1. The CDR3 spans 15 residues. From germline, CDR1 is KGHSH and CDR2 LQKENI. Germline trimming cut 0 bases from V and 12 bases from J; bases unmatched to any gene: 9. The CDR3 loop is CASSPPWGQGEVIYF. As DNA, the CDR3 is TGTGCCAGCTCACCACCGTGGGGACAGGGAGAAGTCATATATTTT.

The chain combines TRBV27 with TRBJ2-7, with D maybe TRBD2 (5 bases). The CDR3 is 17 residues long. Germline V gives CDR1 MNHEY, CDR2 SMNVEV (reference sequence). V lost 1 base to trimming and J lost 0 bases, with 16 bases between them. The CDR3 DNA sequence: TGTGCCAGCAGTTTATTCACCCCGGGGTGGGACTCCTACGAGCAGTACTTC. As protein: CASSLFTPGWDSYEQYF.

V usage is TRBV10-2 and J usage is TRBJ1-1; 7 bases align to TRBD1. CDR3 length: 15 amino acids. Germline V CDR1 and CDR2: WSHSY, SAAADI. V lost 3 bases and J lost 5; bases outside the gene matches: 9. CDR3 loop: CASSDSTGWGTEAFF. CDR3 DNA: TGCGCCAGCAGTGACTCGACAGGGTGGGGTACTGAAGCTTTCTTT.

The CDR3 DNA follows: TGTGCCAGCAGGGGGCTCGGATGGGATGAGCAGTTCTTC. Its protein is CASRGLGWDEQFF. This rearrangement joins TRBV12-3 or TRBV12-4 to TRBJ2-1, with D perhaps matching TRBD1 (5 bases). With 6 bases removed from V and 8 bases from J, the gap between germline ends came to 14 bases. This CDR3 has 13 residues.

The rearrangement joins TRBV6-6 to TRBJ2-2, with 8 bases matching TRBD1. V shed 6 bases and J 7 bases; nucleotides not matched to a gene: 7. Germline lookup yields CDR1 MNHNY and CDR2 SVGAGI (reference sequence). There are 14 residues in the CDR3. The CDR3 DNA reads as TGTGCCAGCAGCCCCGGACAGGGCGACGGGGAGCTGTTTTTT. This encodes CASSPGQGDGELFF.

The V gene is TRBV7-3, the J gene TRBJ1-1; D is possibly TRBD1 (6 bases). V was trimmed by 4 bases and J by 0 bases, leaving 15 bases between them. CDR3 size: 16 residues. Germline V gives CDR1 SGHTA, CDR2 FQGTGA. The CDR3 region has the DNA TGTGCCAGCAGCTCCGAGGCACAGGGTGTGAACACTGAAGCTTTCTTT. Translating it yields CASSSEAQGVNTEAFF.

The chain has TRBV5-1 and TRBJ1-1; tentative D call: TRBD1 (6 bases). CDR1 is SGHRS, CDR2 YFSETQ, per germline. Trimming left V 4 bases short and J 1 base short, with 11 bases between. The CDR3 spans 14 residues. CDR3 in amino acids: CASSPGHQNTEAFF. CDR3 coding DNA: TGCGCCAGCAGCCCGGGACATCAGAACACTGAAGCTTTCTTT.

The genes are TRBV11-2 and TRBJ1-1; D is possibly TRBD1 (5 bases). The CDR3 spans 14 residues. Trimming took off 5 bases at V and 2 bases at J, with 12 bases between the two ends. Looked up from germline, CDR1 is SGHAT and CDR2 is FQNNGV. The CDR3 sequence is CASSPTGQNTEAFF. The CDR3 region has the DNA TGTGCCAGCAGCCCTACAGGACAAAACACTGAAGCTTTCTTT.

The genes are TRBV6-2 or TRBV6-3 and TRBJ1-5; perhaps TRBD1 as D (6 bases). Germline lookup yields CDR1 MNHEY and CDR2 SVGEGT. The V end lost 5 bases, the J end lost 2 bases, and 13 bases lay between the germline ends. The CDR3 runs 15 residues. CDR3 nucleotide sequence: TGTGCCAGCAGTGGCACAGGGTACGGCAATCAGCCCCAGCATTTT. Translating gives CASSGTGYGNQPQHF.

The chain recombines TRBV27 with TRBJ1-1, with a weak D call TRBD1 (5 bases). Germline CDR1 and CDR2: MNHEY and SMNVEV (reference sequence). The CDR3 length is 13 residues. V was pared by 6 bases and J by 4 bases, with 12 bases between. CDR3 region: CASRTGLVTEAFF. The CDR3 bases are TGTGCCAGCAGGACGGGACTTGTCACTGAAGCTTTCTTT.

The chain uses TRBV6-5 and TRBJ1-2, with 10 bases fitting TRBD1. CDR1 and CDR2 from the germline V gene are MNHEY and SVGAGI. The CDR3 covers 14 residues. V dropped 6 bases and J dropped 5; count of bases not matched to a gene: 6. Here the CDR3 reads CASRGDRGSYGYTF. The DNA of the CDR3 is TGTGCCAGCAGGGGGGACAGGGGCTCTTATGGCTACACCTTC.

The chain is built from TRBV5-1 and TRBJ2-2, with D possibly matching TRBD1 (6 bases). V was trimmed by 1 base and J by 7 bases, leaving 11 bases between them. Germline V gene sequence: CDR1 SGHRS, CDR2 YFSETQ. The CDR3 totals 14 residues. CDR3 in amino acids: CASSLTGWIGELFF. The DNA of the CDR3 is TGCGCCAGCAGCTTGACAGGGTGGATCGGGGAGCTGTTTTTT.

This clone came up a few times. The rearrangement links TRBV27 to TRBJ2-7; D is perhaps TRBD1 (6 bases). V was shortened by 2 bases and J by 2 bases, with 10 bases between the two germline ends. Per germline, CDR1 MNHEY and CDR2 SMNVEV (reference sequence). The CDR3 spans 14 residues. The CDR3 DNA reads as TGTGCCAGCAGTTTAAAATGGGGGCCCTACGAGCAGTACTTC. Translating it yields CASSLKWGPYEQYF.

This chain connects TRBV7-9 to TRBJ1-1; D perhaps matches TRBD1 (6 bases). The V end lost 3 bases, the J end lost 0 bases, and 17 bases lay between the germline ends. The CDR3 covers 17 residues. The V gene's germline CDR1 is SEHNR and CDR2 FQNEAQ (reference sequence). CDR3 bases: TGTGCCAGCAGCTTTAACCGGGACATCTACATGAACACTGAAGCTTTCTTT. The encoded protein is CASSFNRDIYMNTEAFF.

The rearrangement uses TRBV11-2 and TRBJ1-2; D might be TRBD1 (5 bases). The CDR3 length is 14 residues. The germline V and J ends were trimmed by 3 bases and 8 bases, with 16 bases remaining between them. Germline CDR1 SGHAT, CDR2 FQNNGV. CDR3 amino acids: CASSLRDGSFGYTF. The CDR3 nucleotides are TGTGCCAGCAGCTTGCGGGACGGTTCGTTCGGCTACACCTTC.

V usage is TRBV20-1 and J usage is TRBJ1-2; no reliable D call. There are 11 residues in the CDR3. CDR1 is DFQATT and CDR2 is SNEGSKA in the germline V gene (reference sequence). V gave up 5 bases and J gave up 5 bases, with 9 bases separating them. This CDR3 is CSASIGYGYTF. In DNA form, the CDR3 reads TGCAGTGCTTCCATCGGGTATGGCTACACCTTC.

This chain joins TRBV3-1 (or the pseudogene TRBV3-2) and TRBJ1-2; tentative D call: TRBD1 (5 bases). V lost 0 bases, J lost 12 bases, and 14 bases lay in between. The CDR3 runs 13 residues. Germline V gene sequence: CDR1 LGHDT, CDR2 YNNKEL (reference sequence). In DNA form, the CDR3 reads TGTGCCAGCAGCCAAGATAGTCGGCAGGGCAACACCTTC. It translates to CASSQDSRQGNTF.

The genes are TRBV5-6 and TRBJ2-7; 7 bases map to TRBD1. CDR3 size: 14 residues. Germline loops: CDR1 SGHDT, CDR2 YYEEEE. The V and J ends lost 0 bases and 3 bases, in that order; junction bases with no gene match: 3. The CDR3 loop reads CASSLGQGVYEQYF. Here the CDR3 DNA reads TGTGCCAGCAGCTTGGGGCAGGGGGTCTACGAGCAGTACTTC.

The rearrangement joins TRBV29-1 to TRBJ2-1; 7 bases are shared with TRBD1. Germline loops: CDR1 SQVTM, CDR2 ANQGSEA. With V trimmed by 3 bases and J by 0 bases, 8 bases remained unmatched. This CDR3 is built from 16 residues. In DNA, the CDR3 is TGCAGCGTTGACTCCTGGGACAGTCTCTCCTACAATGAGCAGTTCTTC. It yields the protein CSVDSWDSLSYNEQFF.

J is TRBJ1-1 and V is TRBV2; TRBD1 is a possible D gene (6 bases). CDR1 and CDR2 from the germline V gene are SNHLY and FYNNEI. V lost 5 bases and J 5 bases, leaving 18 bases between the germline ends. This CDR3 has 15 residues. The CDR3 nucleotides read TGTGCCAGCAGTCTCCAGGACAGACAGATAACTGAAGCTTTCTTT. Protein product: CASSLQDRQITEAFF.

This clone was seen a single time. The rearrangement links TRBV2 to TRBJ2-3; TRBD1 might be the D (5 bases). CDR1 is SNHLY, CDR2 FYNNEI, per germline. Trimming removed 4 bases at V and 6 bases at J, with 14 bases between. This CDR3 spans 14 amino acids. The CDR3 sequence is CASSADRKKDTQYF. The CDR3 coding sequence is TGTGCCAGCAGTGCCGACAGAAAGAAGGATACGCAGTATTTT.